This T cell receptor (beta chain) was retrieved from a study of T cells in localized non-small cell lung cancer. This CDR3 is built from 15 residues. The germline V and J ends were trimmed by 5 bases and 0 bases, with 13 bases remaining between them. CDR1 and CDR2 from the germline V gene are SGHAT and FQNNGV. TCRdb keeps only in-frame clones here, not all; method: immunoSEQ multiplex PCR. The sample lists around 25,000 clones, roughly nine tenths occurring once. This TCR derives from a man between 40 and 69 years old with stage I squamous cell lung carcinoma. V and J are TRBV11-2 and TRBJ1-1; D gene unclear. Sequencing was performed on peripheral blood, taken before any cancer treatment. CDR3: CASSPGVGMNTEAFF. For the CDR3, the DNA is TGTGCCAGCAGCCCAGGTGTAGGGATGAACACTGAAGCTTTCTTT. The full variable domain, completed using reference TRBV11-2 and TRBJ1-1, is EAGVAQSPRYKIIEKRQSVAFWCNPISGHATLYWYQQILGQGPKLLIQFQNNGVVDDSQLPKDRFSAERLKGVDSTLKIQPAKLEDSAVYLCASSPGVGMNTEAFFGQGTRLTVV.